These 10 T cell receptor beta chains share one sample of origin, sequenced in a study of blood T cell repertoires in COVID-19. Only in-frame clones appear in the TCRdb table, and some are missing; sequencing was by immunoSEQ multiplex PCR. The repertoire has about 360,000 clones, roughly 86% of them found once; the top ten carry approximately 1.9%. The sequencing sample was made of PBMCs or T cells enriched from blood (not recorded which). Every receptor here comes from a man aged 40-49 years in a cohort exposed to, infected with or recovered from COVID-19 (not recorded which).

This clone has only one observation. The V call is TRBV6-5, the J call TRBJ2-7, with D hard to call. CDR3 length: 13 amino acids. Trimming removed 4 bases from V and 7 bases from J, with 14 bases in between. The V gene's germline CDR1 is MNHEY and CDR2 SVGAGI. The CDR3 nucleotides are TGTGCCAGCAGTTTAGAGCCCCTTCGGGAGCAGTACTTC. Translating it yields CASSLEPLREQYF.

V gene TRBV4-2 combines with J gene TRBJ1-5; D gene unclear. CDR3 length equals 14 residues. V was clipped by 0 bases and J by 4 bases, with 7 bases between them. From germline, CDR1 is LGHNA and CDR2 YNFKEQ. CDR3 residues: CASSQDELNQPQHF. As DNA, the CDR3 is TGTGCCAGCAGCCAAGATGAACTAAATCAGCCCCAGCATTTT.

V gene TRBV28 combines with J gene TRBJ1-2; TRBD1 matches 12 bases. This CDR3 region has 14 residues. V was pared by 6 bases and J by 8 bases, with 7 bases of the junction left unmatched. Germline V CDR1 and CDR2: MDHEN, SYDVKM. The CDR3 region has the DNA TGTGCCAGCAGGACGGGACAGGGGGCTTGGGGCTACACCTTC. Its protein product is CASRTGQGAWGYTF.

The chain combines TRBV29-1 with TRBJ1-5; no clear D. Looked up from germline, CDR1 is SQVTM and CDR2 is ANQGSEA. The V and J ends lost 4 bases and 8 bases respectively, with 15 bases between them. The CDR3 loop spans 13 amino acids. The CDR3 DNA sequence: TGCAGCGTTGTTGGCAGTCAATTTGAGCCCCAGCATTTT. Its translation: CSVVGSQFEPQHF. Based on the CDR3 plus reference TRBV29-1 and TRBJ1-5, the full variable domain is SAVISQKPSRDICQRGTSLTIQCQVDSQVTMMFWYRQQPGQSLTLIATANQGSEATYESGFVIDKFPISRPNLTFSTLTVSNMSPEDSSIYLCSVVGSQFEPQHFGDGTRLSIL.

The chain joins TRBV19 to TRBJ1-2; D remains ambiguous. V lost 6 bases, J lost 6 bases, and 23 bases lay in between. Germline-derived CDR1 and CDR2 are LNHDA and SQIVND (reference sequence). The CDR3 loop spans 16 amino acids. The CDR3 is CASSKGDGRTTDGYTF. CDR3 nucleotide sequence: TGTGCCAGTAGCAAAGGAGACGGCAGAACCACGGATGGCTACACCTTC. Filled out from reference TRBV19 and TRBJ1-2, the complete variable domain reads DGGITQSPKYLFRKEGQNVTLSCEQNLNHDAMYWYRQDPGQGLRLIYYSQIVNDFQKGDIAEGYSVSREKKESFPLTVTSAQKNPTAFYLCASSKGDGRTTDGYTFGSGTRLTVV.

The chain links TRBV27 to TRBJ2-3; D unclear. CDR3 size: 14 residues. Germline V gene sequence: CDR1 MNHEY, CDR2 SMNVEV (reference sequence). Trimming took off 3 bases at V and 4 bases at J, with 11 bases between the two ends. This CDR3 is CASSFLRFPDTQYF. The CDR3 DNA reads as TGTGCCAGCAGTTTTTTGAGGTTCCCAGATACGCAGTATTTT.

This clone was seen just once. This rearrangement joins TRBV7-2 to TRBJ1-2; tentatively, D is TRBD1 (6 bases). V dropped 4 bases and J dropped 4 bases, with 16 bases sitting between them. Germline V gene lookup returns CDR1 SGHTA and CDR2 FQGNSA. The CDR3 runs to 15 residues. The CDR3 sequence is CASSSPRTDLYGYTF. The CDR3 DNA reads TGTGCCAGCAGCTCCCCCAGGACAGACCTCTATGGCTACACCTTC.

This chain connects TRBV21-1 to TRBJ2-2; TRBD1, as called in the table, went unchecked against the DNA. TRBV21-1 is a pseudogene segment. This CDR3 contains 20 residues. The CDR3 DNA reads as TGTGCCAGCAGCAAAAAATGTGTAAAGGGGGGACAGGGGAACACCGGGGAGCTGTTTTTT. It encodes CASSKKCVKGGQGNTGELFF.

The J gene is TRBJ1-3, the V gene TRBV7-7; 9 positions agree with TRBD1. In germline, CDR1 is SSHAT, CDR2 FNYEAQ (reference sequence). Losses at the gene ends were 1 base for V and 2 bases for J; bases not matched to a gene: 0. CDR3 length equals 15 residues. CDR3 in amino acids: CASSLGQGAGNTIYF. The DNA of the CDR3 is TGTGCCAGCAGCTTAGGACAGGGGGCTGGAAACACCATATATTTT. Supplemented by reference TRBV7-7 and TRBJ1-3, the full variable domain reads GAGVSQSPRYKVTKRGQDVTLRCDPISSHATLYWYQQALGQGPEFLTYFNYEAQPDKSGLPSDRFSAERPEGSISTLTIQRTEQRDSAMYRCASSLGQGAGNTIYFGEGSWLTVV.

V and J are TRBV2 and TRBJ1-4; 10 nucleotides match TRBD1. The CDR3 runs 14 residues. V was pared by 6 bases and J by 8 bases, with 6 bases of the junction left unmatched. Germline CDR1 reads SNHLY; CDR2 reads FYNNEI. CDR3 in amino acids: CASRGTGVVEKLFF. The DNA of the CDR3 is TGTGCCAGCAGGGGGACAGGGGTAGTGGAAAAACTGTTTTTT.